The 25 T cell receptor beta chains given below trace back to one sample, sequenced in a study of cytomegalovirus exposure and HLA in healthy donors. 60 Vbeta and 13 Jbeta primers were used in PCR. Method: immunoSEQ multiplex PCR; TCRdb's copy keeps in-frame clones and lacks some. This table holds 130,000 or so clones. The sequenced sample consisted of PBMCs. The receptors were sampled from a woman between 18 and 30 years old in good health and CMV-seronegative.

The gene calls are TRBV14 and TRBJ1-2, with D possibly being TRBD1 (6 bases). Germline lookup yields CDR1 SGHDN and CDR2 FVKESK. V dropped 1 base and J dropped 7 bases, with 7 bases sitting between them. This CDR3 contains 12 residues. CDR3 in DNA: TGTGCCAGCAGCCAAGGGACAGTTGGCTACACCTTC. Residues: CASSQGTVGYTF.

The chain uses TRBV5-1 and TRBJ2-5, with 11 bases identical to TRBD2. The CDR3 loop spans 14 amino acids. Germline V gives CDR1 SGHRS, CDR2 YFSETQ. Germline trimming cut 7 bases from V and 5 bases from J; bases unmatched to any gene: 7. The CDR3 reads CASGSGRARETQYF. CDR3 sequence (DNA): TGCGCCAGCGGTAGCGGGAGGGCCCGGGAGACCCAGTACTTC.

The V gene is TRBV19, the J gene TRBJ2-3; tentative D call: TRBD2 (6 bases). Germline lookup yields CDR1 LNHDA and CDR2 SQIVND (reference sequence). V was trimmed by 6 bases and J by 4 bases, leaving 11 bases between them. The CDR3 runs to 13 residues. The CDR3 loop is CASRLAGADTQYF. The CDR3 DNA sequence: TGTGCCAGTAGACTAGCTGGGGCAGATACGCAGTATTTT.

V usage is TRBV19 and J usage is TRBJ2-2; TRBD2 matches at 14 bases. V lost 8 bases and J lost 8; bases outside the gene matches: 10. CDR1 is LNHDA, CDR2 SQIVND, per germline (reference sequence). This CDR3 is 16 amino acids long. CDR3 sequence: CASPPRGLAGAGELFF. DNA for the CDR3: TGTGCCAGTCCCCCCCGGGGACTAGCGGGAGCTGGGGAGCTGTTTTTT.

The chain links TRBV5-1 to TRBJ2-7; 10 nucleotides align to TRBD1. The trim removed 4 bases at V and 5 bases at J, leaving 12 bases unmatched. This CDR3 contains 16 residues. From germline, CDR1 is SGHRS and CDR2 YFSETQ. The chain's CDR3 is CASSAGQGGGQHEQYF. The CDR3 region has the DNA TGCGCCAGCAGCGCCGGACAGGGGGGGGGTCAACACGAGCAGTACTTC.

The chain carries TRBV6-1 and TRBJ1-5, with TRBD1 identical over 7 bases. With 3 bases clipped from V and 0 bases from J, the junction kept 2 bases outside the gene matches. This CDR3 is 15 amino acids long. Germline CDR1 and CDR2: MNHNS and SASEGT. In DNA form, the CDR3 reads TGTGCCAGCAGTGACGGGACAGCTAGCAATCAGCCCCAGCATTTT. The encoded protein is CASSDGTASNQPQHF.

V gene TRBV25-1 combines with J gene TRBJ2-4, with a weak D call TRBD1 (6 bases). Germline CDR1 is MGHDK and CDR2 is SYGVNS. V gave up 1 base and J gave up 7 bases, with 17 bases separating them. This CDR3 contains 16 residues. CDR3 DNA sequence: TGTGCCAGCAGTGAATCGGACAGATACCTTGGGAACATTCAGTACTTC. Encoded protein: CASSESDRYLGNIQYF.

The chain uses TRBV5-1 and TRBJ1-4; D gene unclear. Between the trimmed V and J ends, which lost 4 bases and 5 bases, there was a span of 12 bases. There are 14 residues in the CDR3. Germline-derived CDR1 and CDR2 are SGHRS and YFSETQ. CDR3 nucleotide sequence: TGCGCCAGCAGCGTAGGACTCATCAATGAAAAACTGTTTTTT. Protein sequence: CASSVGLINEKLFF. The entire variable domain, with the rest obtained from reference TRBV5-1 and TRBJ1-4, is as follows: KAGVTQTPRYLIKTRGQQVTLSCSPISGHRSVSWYQQTPGQGLQFLFEYFSETQRNKGNFPGRFSGRQFSNSRSEMNVSTLELGDSALYLCASSVGLINEKLFFGSGTQLSVL.

This sequence joins TRBV6-1 and TRBJ2-1, with 7 bases that match TRBD1. The CDR3 runs to 15 residues. The germline V gene has CDR1 MNHNS and CDR2 SASEGT. V shed 3 bases, J shed 7 bases, and the junction held 9 bases outside the gene matches. DNA of the CDR3: TGTGCCAGCAGTGAGGCCAGGGGGATGTTGAATGAGCAGTTCTTC. This gives the protein CASSEARGMLNEQFF.

This chain uses TRBV4-1 with TRBJ2-1; maybe TRBD2 (5 bases). The CDR3 contains 20 residues. CDR1 is MGHRA and CDR2 is YSYEKL in the germline V gene. The V gene lost 8 bases and the J gene lost 1 base, with 30 bases spanning the gap. Written as DNA, the CDR3 is TGCGCCAGCCGAGCCAAGTCTTCTGGACTCCCCTCGGGGTCCTACAATGAGCAGTTCTTC. Its translation is CASRAKSSGLPSGSYNEQFF.

The chain uses TRBV9 and TRBJ1-2; D ambiguous. Germline V gene data show CDR1 as SGDLS and CDR2 as YYNGEE. The CDR3 loop spans 13 amino acids. The V end was cut by 0 bases, the J end by 2 bases, with 5 bases between. This CDR3 reads CASSVDQNYGYTF. CDR3 DNA: TGTGCCAGCAGCGTAGACCAGAACTATGGCTACACCTTC.

The rearrangement joins TRBV7-9 to TRBJ1-4; D gene ambiguous. CDR3 size: 13 residues. In germline, CDR1 is SEHNR, CDR2 FQNEAQ (reference sequence). Trimming took off 5 bases at V and 8 bases at J, with 12 bases between the two ends. The CDR3 region is CASSPSAYEKLFF. CDR3 DNA sequence: TGTGCCAGCAGCCCCAGCGCGTACGAAAAACTGTTTTTT. The complete variable domain, with remaining parts taken from reference TRBV7-9 and TRBJ1-4, reads DTGVSQNPRHKITKRGQNVTFRCDPISEHNRLYWYRQTLGQGPEFLTYFQNEAQLEKSRLLSDRFSAERPKGSFSTLEIQRTEQGDSAMYLCASSPSAYEKLFFGSGTQLSVL.

V and J are TRBV18 and TRBJ1-2, with no clear D. This CDR3 has 11 amino acids. Per germline, CDR1 KGHSH and CDR2 LQKENI. The V and J ends lost 3 bases and 8 bases respectively, with 7 bases between them. The CDR3 coding sequence is TGTGCCAGCTCACCTGGCACGGGCTACACCTTC. This translates into CASSPGTGYTF. The whole variable domain, filled in from reference TRBV18 and TRBJ1-2, reads NAGVMQNPRHLVRRRGQEARLRCSPMKGHSHVYWYRQLPEEGLKFMVYLQKENIIDESGMPKERFSAEFPKEGPSILRIQQVVRGDSAAYFCASSPGTGYTFGSGTRLTVV.

The CDR3 reads CASSWTSDYEQYV. For the CDR3, the DNA is TGTGCCAGCAGCTGGACTAGCGACTACGAGCAGTACGTC. The chain employs TRBV7-8 and TRBJ2-7; 9 bases align to TRBD2. The trim removed 4 bases at V and 3 bases at J, leaving 1 base unmatched. This CDR3 comprises 13 residues. The germline CDR1 and CDR2 sequences are SGHVS and FQNEAQ.

V gene TRBV6-1 combines with J gene TRBJ1-1; D is perhaps TRBD1 (5 bases). The CDR3 has 15 amino acids. Per germline, CDR1 MNHNS and CDR2 SASEGT. Trimming left V 3 bases short and J 0 bases short, with 11 bases between. The CDR3 sequence is CASSDLWGMNTEAFF. The DNA for the CDR3 is TGTGCCAGCAGTGATTTGTGGGGCATGAACACTGAAGCTTTCTTT.

V usage is TRBV7-2 and J usage is TRBJ2-7; 9 positions agree with TRBD2. The CDR3 has 15 residues. The trim removed 1 base at V and 4 bases at J, leaving 5 bases unmatched. The germline V gene encodes CDR1 SGHTA and CDR2 FQGNSA. The chain's CDR3 is CASSLVAGGGYEQYV. For the CDR3, the DNA is TGTGCCAGCAGCTTAGTGGCGGGAGGGGGATACGAGCAGTACGTC.

The chain joins TRBV4-1 to TRBJ2-1; D might be TRBD2 (5 bases). In germline, CDR1 is MGHRA, CDR2 YSYEKL. This CDR3 has 17 residues. Deletions cut 1 base from V and 6 bases from J, with 19 bases between. The CDR3 bases are TGCGCCAGCAGCCAAGGGGATTTTCGGCCAGGAGGCAATGAGCAGTTCTTC. Its protein product is CASSQGDFRPGGNEQFF.

This sequence joins TRBV2 and TRBJ2-1; 12 bases match TRBD2. The CDR3 contains 14 residues. The V gene end was trimmed by 9 bases and the J gene end by 6 bases; junction bases not matched to a gene: 6. The germline V gene encodes CDR1 SNHLY and CDR2 FYNNEI. CDR3 region: CARALAGGRNEQFF. The CDR3 nucleotides read TGTGCCAGGGCACTAGCGGGAGGTCGCAATGAGCAGTTCTTC.

This sequence joins TRBV27 and TRBJ2-1, with TRBD1 matching over 8 bases. With V trimmed by 3 bases and J by 7 bases, 2 bases remained unmatched. The CDR3 extends over 13 amino acids. In germline, CDR1 is MNHEY, CDR2 SMNVEV (reference sequence). DNA of the CDR3: TGTGCCAGCAGTTTGGGGACAGGAAATGAGCAGTTCTTC. It encodes CASSLGTGNEQFF.

For the CDR3, the DNA is TGCGCCAGCAGCACCGGGGGGGGAGGCTATGGCTACACCTTC. This encodes CASSTGGGGYGYTF. This chain uses TRBV5-1 with TRBJ1-2; tentatively, D is TRBD1 (5 bases). V lost 4 bases and J lost 4, with 14 bases in between. This CDR3 is 14 amino acids long. CDR1 SGHRS and CDR2 YFSETQ come from the germline V gene.

The chain couples TRBV23-1 to TRBJ2-3; a weak D match, TRBD2 (6 bases). TRBV23-1 has ORF status, its function being uncertain. The length of the CDR3 is 17 residues. V was pared by 0 bases and J by 0 bases, with 13 bases between. CDR3 nucleotides: TGCGCCAGCAGTCAATCAATAATAGCGGAAAGCACAGATACGCAGTATTTT. This gives the protein CASSQSIIAESTDTQYF.

Note on this clone: Distinct nucleotide sequences in the sample also encode this CDR3. The V gene is TRBV19, the J gene TRBJ1-4, with 8 bases matching TRBD1. Germline-derived CDR1 and CDR2 are LNHDA and SQIVND (reference sequence). J was trimmed by 7 bases and V by 1 base; bases with no gene match: 2. The CDR3 totals 14 residues. For the CDR3, the DNA is TGTGCCAGTAGTATAGGGACAGGGCCTGAAAAACTGTTTTTT. Protein sequence: CASSIGTGPEKLFF.

V is TRBV5-1 and J is TRBJ1-1; 9 bases map to TRBD1. The trim removed 0 bases at V and 4 bases at J, leaving 7 bases unmatched. CDR3 size: 16 residues. In germline, CDR1 is SGHRS, CDR2 YFSETQ. The CDR3 loop is CASSLDFGQGSTEAFF. The CDR3 DNA reads TGCGCCAGCAGCTTGGACTTCGGACAGGGGAGCACTGAAGCTTTCTTT.

The chain recombines TRBV5-5 with TRBJ1-5; TRBD1 aligns across 8 bases. V was clipped by 0 bases and J by 2 bases; unmatched bases: 4. The CDR3 runs to 16 residues. Germline V gene sequence: CDR1 SGHKS, CDR2 YYEKEE (reference sequence). The CDR3 sequence is CASSLGQGLGNQPQHF. The CDR3 nucleotides are TGTGCCAGCAGCTTGGGACAGGGGCTCGGCAATCAGCCCCAGCATTTT.

This chain connects TRBV7-2 to TRBJ2-5; D perhaps matches TRBD1 (6 bases). V shed 6 bases and J shed 5 bases, with 7 bases lying between them. This CDR3 region has 11 residues. Germline-derived CDR1 and CDR2 are SGHTA and FQGNSA. This chain's CDR3 is CASRTGETQYF. CDR3 in DNA: TGTGCCAGCAGAACAGGGGAGACCCAGTACTTC.